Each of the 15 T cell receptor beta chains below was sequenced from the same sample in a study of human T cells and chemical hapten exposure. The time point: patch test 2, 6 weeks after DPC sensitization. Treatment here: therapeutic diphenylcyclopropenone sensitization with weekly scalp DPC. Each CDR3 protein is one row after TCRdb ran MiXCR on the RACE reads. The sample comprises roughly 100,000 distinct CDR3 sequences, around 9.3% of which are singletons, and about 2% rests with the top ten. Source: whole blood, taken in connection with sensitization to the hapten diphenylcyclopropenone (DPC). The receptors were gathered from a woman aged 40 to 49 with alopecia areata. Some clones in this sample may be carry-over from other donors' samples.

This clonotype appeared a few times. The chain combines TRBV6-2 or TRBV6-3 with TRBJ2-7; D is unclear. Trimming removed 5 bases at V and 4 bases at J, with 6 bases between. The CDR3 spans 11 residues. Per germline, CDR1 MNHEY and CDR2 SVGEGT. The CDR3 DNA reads TGTGCCAGCAGTGGCCTTTACGAGCAGTACTTC. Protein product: CASSGLYEQYF.

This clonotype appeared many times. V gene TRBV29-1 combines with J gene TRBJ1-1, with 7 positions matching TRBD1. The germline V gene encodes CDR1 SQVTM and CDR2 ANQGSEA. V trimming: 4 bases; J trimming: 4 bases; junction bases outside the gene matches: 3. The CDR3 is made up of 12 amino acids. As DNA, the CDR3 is TGCAGCGTTGGACAGGGCGGCACTGAAGCTTTCTTT. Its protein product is CSVGQGGTEAFF.

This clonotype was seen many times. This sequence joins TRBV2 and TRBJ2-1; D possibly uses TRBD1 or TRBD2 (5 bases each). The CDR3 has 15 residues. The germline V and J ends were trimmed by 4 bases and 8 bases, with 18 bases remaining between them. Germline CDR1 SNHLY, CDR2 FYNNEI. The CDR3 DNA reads TGTGCCAGCAGTGTTCCCGAGGGGAGTACGGATGAGCAGTTCTTC. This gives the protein CASSVPEGSTDEQFF.

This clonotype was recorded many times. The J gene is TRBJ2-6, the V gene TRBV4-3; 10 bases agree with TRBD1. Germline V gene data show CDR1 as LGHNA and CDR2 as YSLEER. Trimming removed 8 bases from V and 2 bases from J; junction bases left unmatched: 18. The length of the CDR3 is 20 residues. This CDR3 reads CASQPQPRTGGTAGANVLTF. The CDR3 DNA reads TGCGCCAGCCAACCACAACCCCGGACAGGGGGAACGGCTGGGGCCAACGTCCTGACTTTC.

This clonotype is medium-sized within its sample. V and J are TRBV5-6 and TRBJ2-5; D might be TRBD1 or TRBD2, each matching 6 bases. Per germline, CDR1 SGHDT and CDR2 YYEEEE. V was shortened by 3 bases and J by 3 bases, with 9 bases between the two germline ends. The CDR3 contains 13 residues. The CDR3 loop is CASSYGGEETQYF. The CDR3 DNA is TGTGCCAGCAGCTACGGGGGCGAAGAGACCCAGTACTTC.

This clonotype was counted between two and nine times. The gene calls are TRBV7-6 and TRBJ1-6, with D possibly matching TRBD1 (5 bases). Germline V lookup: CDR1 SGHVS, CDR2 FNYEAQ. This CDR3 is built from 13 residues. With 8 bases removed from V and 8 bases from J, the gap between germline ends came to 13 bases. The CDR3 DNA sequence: TGTGCCAGCCGGGCAGGGACTGATTCACCCCTCCACTTT. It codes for CASRAGTDSPLHF. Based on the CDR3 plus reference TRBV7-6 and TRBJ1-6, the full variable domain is GAGVSQSPRYKVTKRGQDVALRCDPISGHVSLYWYRQALGQGPEFLTYFNYEAQQDKSGLPNDRFSAERPEGSISTLTIQRTEQRDSAMYRCASRAGTDSPLHFGNGTRLTVT.

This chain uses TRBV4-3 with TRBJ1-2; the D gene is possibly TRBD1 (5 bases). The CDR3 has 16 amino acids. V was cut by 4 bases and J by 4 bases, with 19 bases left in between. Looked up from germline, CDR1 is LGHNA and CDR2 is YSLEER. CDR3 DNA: TGCGCCAGCAGCCGGGGAGACAGTAAAGGTACCTATGGCTACACCTTC. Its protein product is CASSRGDSKGTYGYTF.

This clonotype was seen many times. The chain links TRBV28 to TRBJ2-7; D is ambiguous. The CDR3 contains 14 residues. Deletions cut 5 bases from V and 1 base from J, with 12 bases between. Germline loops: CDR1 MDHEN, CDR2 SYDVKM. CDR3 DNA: TGTGCCAGCAGTGGCCCCGGGTTATCCTACGAGCAGTACTTC. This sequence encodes CASSGPGLSYEQYF. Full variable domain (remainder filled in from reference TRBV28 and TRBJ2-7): DVKVTQSSRYLVKRTGEKVFLECVQDMDHENMFWYRQDPGLGLRLIYFSYDVKMKEKGDIPEGYSVSREKKERFSLILESASTNQTSMYLCASSGPGLSYEQYFGPGTRLTVT.

DNA for the CDR3: TGTGCCAGCAGCCAAACACCGGGGGGAGGAGGCTATGGCTACACCTTC. It is translated as CASSQTPGGGGYGYTF. The chain is built from TRBV12-3 or TRBV12-4 and TRBJ1-2, with D perhaps TRBD1 (5 bases). The CDR3 has 16 amino acids. Trimming removed 6 bases at V and 4 bases at J, with 21 bases between.

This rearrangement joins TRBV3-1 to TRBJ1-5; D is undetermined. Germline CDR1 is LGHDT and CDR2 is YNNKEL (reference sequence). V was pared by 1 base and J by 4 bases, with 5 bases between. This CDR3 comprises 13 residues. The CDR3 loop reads CASSQVPNQPQHF. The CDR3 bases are TGTGCCAGCAGCCAAGTCCCGAATCAGCCCCAGCATTTT. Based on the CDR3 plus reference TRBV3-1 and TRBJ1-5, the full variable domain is DTAVSQTPKYLVTQMGNDKSIKCEQNLGHDTMYWYKQDSKKFLKIMFSYNNKELIINETVPNRFSPKSPDKAHLNLHINSLELGDSAVYFCASSQVPNQPQHFGDGTRLSIL.

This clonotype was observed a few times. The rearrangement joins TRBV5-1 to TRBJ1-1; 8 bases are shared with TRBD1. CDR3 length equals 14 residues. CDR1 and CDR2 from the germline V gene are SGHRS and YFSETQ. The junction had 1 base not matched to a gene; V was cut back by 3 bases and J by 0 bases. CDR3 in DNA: TGCGCCAGCAGCTGGACAGGGCTGAACACTGAAGCTTTCTTT. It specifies CASSWTGLNTEAFF.

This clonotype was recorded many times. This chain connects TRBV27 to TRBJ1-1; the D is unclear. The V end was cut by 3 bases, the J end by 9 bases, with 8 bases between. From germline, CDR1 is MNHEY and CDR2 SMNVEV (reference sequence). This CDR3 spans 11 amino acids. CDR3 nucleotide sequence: TGTGCCAGCAGTTTTGCGGGGAAAGCTTTCTTT. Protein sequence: CASSFAGKAFF.

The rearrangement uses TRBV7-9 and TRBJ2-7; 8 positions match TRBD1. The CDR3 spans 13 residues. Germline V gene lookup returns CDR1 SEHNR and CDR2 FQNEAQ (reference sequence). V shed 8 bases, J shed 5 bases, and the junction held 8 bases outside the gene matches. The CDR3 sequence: CASHTTGVHEQYF. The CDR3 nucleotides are TGTGCCAGCCATACGACAGGGGTTCACGAGCAGTACTTC.

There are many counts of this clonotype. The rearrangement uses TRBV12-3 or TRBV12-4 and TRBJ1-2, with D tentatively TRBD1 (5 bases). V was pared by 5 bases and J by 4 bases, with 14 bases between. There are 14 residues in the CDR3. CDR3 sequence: CASSPLRDGYGYTF. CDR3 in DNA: TGTGCCAGCAGTCCACTCAGGGATGGCTATGGCTACACCTTC.

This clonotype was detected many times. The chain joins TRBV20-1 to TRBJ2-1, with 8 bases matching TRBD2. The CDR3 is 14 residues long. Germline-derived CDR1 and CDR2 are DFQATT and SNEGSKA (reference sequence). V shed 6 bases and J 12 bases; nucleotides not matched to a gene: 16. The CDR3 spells CSAEALAGMKGQFF. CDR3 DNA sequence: TGCAGTGCCGAGGCTCTAGCGGGTATGAAAGGGCAGTTCTTC.